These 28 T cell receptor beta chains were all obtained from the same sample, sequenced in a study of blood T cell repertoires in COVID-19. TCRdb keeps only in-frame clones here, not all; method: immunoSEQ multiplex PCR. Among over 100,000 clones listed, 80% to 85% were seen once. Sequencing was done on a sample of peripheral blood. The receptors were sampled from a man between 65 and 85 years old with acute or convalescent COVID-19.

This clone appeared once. The CDR3 spells CASIRRSGANVLTF. CDR3 DNA sequence: TGTGCCAGCATCAGGAGGTCTGGGGCCAACGTCCTGACTTTC. The rearrangement joins TRBV13 to TRBJ2-6; possible D gene TRBD2, 5 bases. V was clipped by 7 bases and J by 1 base, with 8 bases between them. The germline V gene has CDR1 PRHDT and CDR2 FYEKMQ (reference sequence). The CDR3 loop spans 14 amino acids.

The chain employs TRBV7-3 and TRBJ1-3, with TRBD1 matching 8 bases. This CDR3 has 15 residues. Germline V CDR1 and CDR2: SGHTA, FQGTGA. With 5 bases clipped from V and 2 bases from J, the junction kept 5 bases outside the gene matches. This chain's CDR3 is CASSQRTGPGNTIYF. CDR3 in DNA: TGTGCCAGCAGCCAGCGGACAGGGCCTGGAAACACCATATATTTT.

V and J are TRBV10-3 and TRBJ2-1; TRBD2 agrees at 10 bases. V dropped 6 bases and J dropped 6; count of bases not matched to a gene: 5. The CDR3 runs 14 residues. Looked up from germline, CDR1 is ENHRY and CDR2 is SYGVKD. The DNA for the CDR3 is TGTGCCATCAGCTTAGCGGGGGGAGGCAATGAGCAGTTCTTC. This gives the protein CAISLAGGGNEQFF.

CDR3 DNA: TGTGCCAGCAGCTCGGAAGGGGGACCAAATTCACCCCTCCACTTT. Translated: CASSSEGGPNSPLHF. V and J are TRBV7-9 and TRBJ1-6; TRBD1 is a possible D gene (6 bases). The CDR3 is 15 residues long. Between the trimmed V and J ends, which lost 4 bases and 7 bases, there was a span of 14 bases. The germline CDR1 and CDR2 sequences are SEHNR and FQNEAQ (reference sequence).

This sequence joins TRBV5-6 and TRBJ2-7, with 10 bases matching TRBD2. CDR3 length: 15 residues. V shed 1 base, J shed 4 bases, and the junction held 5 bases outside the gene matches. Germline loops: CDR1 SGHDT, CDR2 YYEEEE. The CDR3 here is CASSLRTSGPYEQYF. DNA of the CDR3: TGTGCCAGCAGCTTGAGGACTAGCGGACCATACGAGCAGTACTTC.

The chain's CDR3 is CASSPGQGRMNTEAFF. CDR3 coding DNA: TGCGCCAGCAGCCCAGGACAGGGAAGAATGAACACTGAAGCTTTCTTT. This sequence joins TRBV5-1 and TRBJ1-1, with 8 bases that match TRBD1. CDR1 is SGHRS and CDR2 is YFSETQ in the germline V gene. The CDR3 spans 16 residues. With V trimmed by 4 bases and J by 0 bases, 8 bases remained unmatched.

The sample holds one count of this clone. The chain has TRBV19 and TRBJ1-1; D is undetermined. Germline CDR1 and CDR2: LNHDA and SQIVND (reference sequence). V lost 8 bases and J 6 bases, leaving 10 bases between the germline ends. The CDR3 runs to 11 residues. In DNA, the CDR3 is TGTGCCAGTTCTGTTTCGTCTGAAGCTTTCTTT. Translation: CASSVSSEAFF.

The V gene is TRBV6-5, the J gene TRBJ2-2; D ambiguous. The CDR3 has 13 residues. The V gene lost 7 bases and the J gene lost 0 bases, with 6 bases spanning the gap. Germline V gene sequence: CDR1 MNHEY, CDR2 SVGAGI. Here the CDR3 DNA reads TGTGCCAGCACCACTTCGAACACCGGGGAGCTGTTTTTT. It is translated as CASTTSNTGELFF.

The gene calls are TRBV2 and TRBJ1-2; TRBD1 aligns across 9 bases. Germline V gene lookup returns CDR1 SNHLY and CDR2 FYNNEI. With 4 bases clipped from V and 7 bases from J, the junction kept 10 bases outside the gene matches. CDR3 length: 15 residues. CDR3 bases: TGTGCCAGCAGTGCCCAAAATCACAGGGGGCTTGGCTACACCTTC. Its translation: CASSAQNHRGLGYTF.

The CDR3 region is CATGMTSTDTQYF. CDR3 coding DNA: TGTGCCACCGGGATGACTAGCACAGATACGCAGTATTTT. V usage is TRBV7-3 and J usage is TRBJ2-3; weak D call: TRBD2 (5 bases). Trimming took 10 bases from V and 0 from J, leaving 11 bases between them. CDR3 length equals 13 residues. Germline values: CDR1 SGHTA, CDR2 FQGTGA.

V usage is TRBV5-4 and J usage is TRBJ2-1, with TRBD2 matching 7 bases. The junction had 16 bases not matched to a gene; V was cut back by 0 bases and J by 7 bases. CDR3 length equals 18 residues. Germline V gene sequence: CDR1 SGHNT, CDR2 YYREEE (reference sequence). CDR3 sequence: CASSLAAFWREFRNEQFF. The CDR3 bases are TGTGCCAGCAGCTTGGCGGCTTTTTGGCGGGAGTTTCGAAATGAGCAGTTCTTC.

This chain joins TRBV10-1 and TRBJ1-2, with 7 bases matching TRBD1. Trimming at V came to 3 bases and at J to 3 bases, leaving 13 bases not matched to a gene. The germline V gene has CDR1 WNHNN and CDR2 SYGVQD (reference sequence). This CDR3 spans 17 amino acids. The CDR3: CASSEVLPRGRYYGYTF. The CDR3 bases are TGCGCCAGCAGTGAAGTCCTCCCTAGGGGGCGTTACTATGGCTACACCTTC.

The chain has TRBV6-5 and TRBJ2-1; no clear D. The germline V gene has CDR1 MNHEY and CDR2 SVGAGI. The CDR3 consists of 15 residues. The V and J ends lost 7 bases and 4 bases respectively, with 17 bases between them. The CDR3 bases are TGTGCCAGCACCGAGAGGTACGAGCAATACAATGAGCAGTTCTTC. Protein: CASTERYEQYNEQFF.

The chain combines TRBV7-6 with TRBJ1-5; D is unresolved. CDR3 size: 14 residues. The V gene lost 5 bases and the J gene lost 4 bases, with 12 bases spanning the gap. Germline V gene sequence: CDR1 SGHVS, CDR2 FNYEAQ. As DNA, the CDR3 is TGTGCCAGCAGCGCTGGATCGGGAAATCAGCCCCAGCATTTT. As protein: CASSAGSGNQPQHF.

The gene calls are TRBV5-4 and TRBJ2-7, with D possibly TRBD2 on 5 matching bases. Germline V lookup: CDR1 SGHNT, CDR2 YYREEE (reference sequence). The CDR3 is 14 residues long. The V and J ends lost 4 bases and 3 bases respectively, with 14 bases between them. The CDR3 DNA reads TGTGCCAGCAGCACGGGAAGTATTGTCTACGAGCAGTACTTC. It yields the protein CASSTGSIVYEQYF.

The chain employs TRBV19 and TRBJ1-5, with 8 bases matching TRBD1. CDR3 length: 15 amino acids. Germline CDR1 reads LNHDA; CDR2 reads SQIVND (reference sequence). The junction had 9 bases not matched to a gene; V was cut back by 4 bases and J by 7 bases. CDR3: CASSSPGQGGQPQHF. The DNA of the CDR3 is TGTGCCAGTAGTAGCCCCGGACAGGGCGGGCAGCCCCAGCATTTT.

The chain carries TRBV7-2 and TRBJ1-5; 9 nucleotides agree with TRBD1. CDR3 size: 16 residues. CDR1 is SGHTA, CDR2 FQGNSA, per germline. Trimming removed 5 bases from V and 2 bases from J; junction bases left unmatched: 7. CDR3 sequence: CASSLDGTGRNQPQHF. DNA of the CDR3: TGTGCCAGCAGCCTAGATGGGACAGGGCGCAATCAGCCCCAGCATTTT.

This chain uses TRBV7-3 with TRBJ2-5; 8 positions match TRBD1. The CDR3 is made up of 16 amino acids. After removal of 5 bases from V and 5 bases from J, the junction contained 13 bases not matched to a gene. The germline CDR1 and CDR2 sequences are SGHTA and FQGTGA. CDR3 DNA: TGTGCCAGCAGCGAGCAACCTCGGACAGGGAGGGAGACCCAGTACTTC. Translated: CASSEQPRTGRETQYF. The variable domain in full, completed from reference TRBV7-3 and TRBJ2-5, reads GAGVSQTPSNKVTEKGKYVELRCDPISGHTALYWYRQSLGQGPEFLIYFQGTGAADDSGLPNDRFFAVRPEGSVSTLKIQRTERGDSAVYLCASSEQPRTGRETQYFGPGTRLLVL.

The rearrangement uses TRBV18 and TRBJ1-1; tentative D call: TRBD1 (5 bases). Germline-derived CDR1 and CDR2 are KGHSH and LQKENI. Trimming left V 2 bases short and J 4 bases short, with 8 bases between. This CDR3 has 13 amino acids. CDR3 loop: CASSPGGTTEAFF. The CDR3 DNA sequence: TGTGCCAGCTCACCAGGGGGGACCACTGAAGCTTTCTTT. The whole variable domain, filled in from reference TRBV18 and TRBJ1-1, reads NAGVMQNPRHLVRRRGQEARLRCSPMKGHSHVYWYRQLPEEGLKFMVYLQKENIIDESGMPKERFSAEFPKEGPSILRIQQVVRGDSAAYFCASSPGGTTEAFFGQGTRLTVV.

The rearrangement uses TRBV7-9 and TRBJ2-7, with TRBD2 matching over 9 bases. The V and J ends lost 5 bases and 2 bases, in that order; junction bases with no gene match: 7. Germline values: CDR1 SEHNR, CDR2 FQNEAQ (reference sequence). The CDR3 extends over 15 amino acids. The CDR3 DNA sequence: TGTGCCAGCAGCCTAGAAGCGGGAGGTGCCTACGAGCAGTACTTC. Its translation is CASSLEAGGAYEQYF.

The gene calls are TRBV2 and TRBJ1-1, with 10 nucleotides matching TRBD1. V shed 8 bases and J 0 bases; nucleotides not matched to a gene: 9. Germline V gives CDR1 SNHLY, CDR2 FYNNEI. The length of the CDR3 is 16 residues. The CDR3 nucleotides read TGTGCCAGCGGGGACAGGGGAACCTTCGTGAACACTGAAGCTTTCTTT. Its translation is CASGDRGTFVNTEAFF.

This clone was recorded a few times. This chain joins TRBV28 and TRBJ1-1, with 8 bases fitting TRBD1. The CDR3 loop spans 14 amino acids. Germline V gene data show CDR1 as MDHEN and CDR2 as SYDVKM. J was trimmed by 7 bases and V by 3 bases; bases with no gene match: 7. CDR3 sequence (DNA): TGTGCCAGCAGTTTCTCCCAGGGGGCGCTTGAAGCTTTCTTT. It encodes CASSFSQGALEAFF.

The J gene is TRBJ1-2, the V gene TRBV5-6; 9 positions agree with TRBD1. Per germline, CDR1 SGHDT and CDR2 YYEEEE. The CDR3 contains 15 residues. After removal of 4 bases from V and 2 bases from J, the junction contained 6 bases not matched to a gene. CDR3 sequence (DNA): TGTGCCAGCAGCATCGACAGGGGGGGCAACTATGGCTACACCTTC. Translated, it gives CASSIDRGGNYGYTF. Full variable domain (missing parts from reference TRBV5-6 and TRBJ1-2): DAGVTQSPTHLIKTRGQQVTLRCSPKSGHDTVSWYQQALGQGPQFIFQYYEEEERQRGNFPDRFSGHQFPNYSSELNVNALLLGDSALYLCASSIDRGGNYGYTFGSGTRLTVV.

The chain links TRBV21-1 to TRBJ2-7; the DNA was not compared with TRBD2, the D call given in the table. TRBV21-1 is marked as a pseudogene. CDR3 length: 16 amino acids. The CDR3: CASSGRGRESSYEQYF. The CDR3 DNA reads TGTGCCAGCAGCGGGAGGGGCAGGGAGAGCTCCTACGAGCAGTACTTC.

The CDR3, as DNA: TGTGCCAGCAGCCAAGCTCTGATAATGCAAGGGACAGATAGCAATCAGCCCCAGCATTTT. Protein sequence: CASSQALIMQGTDSNQPQHF. The rearrangement joins TRBV4-2 to TRBJ1-5; 7 bases are a match to TRBD1. The CDR3 is made up of 20 amino acids. J gave up 0 bases and V 1 base, and 15 bases lay outside the gene matches. CDR1 LGHNA and CDR2 YNFKEQ come from the germline V gene.

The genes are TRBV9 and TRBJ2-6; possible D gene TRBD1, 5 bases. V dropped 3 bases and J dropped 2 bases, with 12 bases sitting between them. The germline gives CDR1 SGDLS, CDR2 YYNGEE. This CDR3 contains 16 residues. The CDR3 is CASSAGSGAGANVLTF. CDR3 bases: TGTGCCAGCAGCGCAGGGTCTGGAGCTGGGGCCAACGTCCTGACTTTC.

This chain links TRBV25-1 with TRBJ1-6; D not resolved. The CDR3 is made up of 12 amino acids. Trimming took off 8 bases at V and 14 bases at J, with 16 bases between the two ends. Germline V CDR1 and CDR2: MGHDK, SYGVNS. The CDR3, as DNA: TGTGCCAGCTCCCTAGGTCCCTCAACCCTCCACTTT. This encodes CASSLGPSTLHF.

Written as DNA, the CDR3 is TGCGCCAGCAGCTTGGATCGAGTCGGGGGACCCGGGTTCTTT. Its translation is CASSLDRVGGPGFF. This sequence joins TRBV5-1 and TRBJ1-1, with D perhaps matching TRBD1 (5 bases). Germline V gene sequence: CDR1 SGHRS, CDR2 YFSETQ. V shed 0 bases and J shed 14 bases, with 20 bases lying between them. This CDR3 contains 14 residues.